The rows below give T cell receptor beta chains drawn from one sample of a study of cytotoxic CD8 clonotypes in ibrutinib-treated CLL. Only in-frame clones appear in the TCRdb table, and some are missing; sequencing was by immunoSEQ multiplex PCR. This table has some 200,000 clones, approximately 75% appearing once. The sample here was PBMCs, taken after 12 months of ibrutinib treatment. The receptors were sampled from a human donor with chronic lymphocytic leukemia. Each CDR3 is given with its conserved first and last residue.

v_call	j_call	cdr3_length	cdr3_aa
TRBV6-1	TRBJ2-5	14	CASPRQGREETQYF
TRBV27	TRBJ1-2	13	CASSLSTGQGYTF
TRBV4-1	TRBJ2-7	14	CASSRAPPAYEQYF
TRBV13	TRBJ1-1	12	CASSLDASEAFF
TRBV2	TRBJ2-3	18	CASSEHLIVTSGRDTQYF
TRBV4-1	TRBJ1-5	13	CASSQEPVQPQHF
TRBV4-2	TRBJ2-7	14	CASSQGQGAREQYF
TRBV20-1	TRBJ2-1	11	CSAREGYEQFF
TRBV19	TRBJ1-2	15	CASSISTAMGYGYTF
TRBV7-6	TRBJ2-7	15	CASSLYRTGNYEQYF
TRBV5-1	TRBJ2-7	14	CASSFPGLLHEQYF
TRBV10-2	TRBJ2-7	16	CASSDPSGGGSYEQYF
TRBV5-6	TRBJ1-2	16	CASSLASGTGAYGYTF
TRBV7-7	TRBJ2-3	15	CASSPTGTSLDTQYF
TRBV2	TRBJ1-1	14	CATLDGREGTEAFF
TRBV5-4	TRBJ1-2	11	CASSLGQGTTF
TRBV14	TRBJ1-1	16	CASSQDLRGAGTEAFF
TRBV7-6	TRBJ2-7	15	CASSPGTPPTYEQYF
TRBV10-3	TRBJ1-5	14	CAISEQGSNQPQHF
TRBV11-2	TRBJ2-7	14	CASSLDLPSGEQYF
TRBV5-4	TRBJ2-3	15	CASRYGTLSTDTQYF
TRBV27	TRBJ2-7	16	CASSFHHRGLSYEQYF
TRBV6-5	TRBJ2-1	15	CASSQAGLTYNEQFF
TRBV5-5	TRBJ1-1	12	CASSLRETEAFF
TRBV11-2	TRBJ2-1	15	CASSLLAGAYNEQFF